The clone carrying this TCR beta chain was detected only once. Its antigen is not identified. Time point indicated: week 35, safety follow-up. Topical imiquimod was applied with each vaccine dose, which held 300 ug of mutant IDH1 20-mer peptide. These data are taken from a study of a mutant IDH1 vaccine in newly diagnosed glioma. Study summary: Vaccines were first given 4-6 weeks after radiotherapy alone, or with temozolomide cycles. Patients had received radiotherapy, temozolomide, or both previously, most receiving both.

General study findings and limits: Top-clonotype changes in peripheral T cells seemed unrelated to pseudoprogression.

Sequenced by immunoSEQ multiplex PCR; TCRdb stores in-frame clones only, minus some. In the table there are tens of thousands of clones, 75% to 85% of which are singletons. This clonotype was sampled from a man aged 40-50 years with glioma. The source material was PBMCs, sampled from a glioma patient whose treatment included an IDH1 peptide vaccine.

CDR3 residues: CASRVAGSKEQYF. The CDR3 DNA sequence: TGTGCCAGCAGGGTAGCGGGCTCGAAGGAGCAGTACTTC. The J gene is TRBJ2-7, the V gene TRBV6-5; 7 bases align to TRBD2. The germline CDR1 and CDR2 sequences are MNHEY and SVGAGI. This CDR3 region has 13 residues. Trimming at V came to 6 bases and at J to 7 bases, leaving 9 bases not matched to a gene.